This T cell receptor (beta chain) was observed in a study of Graves' ophthalmopathy and Graves' hyperthyroidism. The CDR3 is made up of 13 amino acids. From germline, CDR1 is GTSNPN and CDR2 SVGIG (reference sequence). V lost 2 bases and J lost 2; bases outside the gene matches: 3. Using RNA transcripts, the TCR beta CDR3 regions were amplified. A first-round RT-PCR used HTBI primers, followed by a second-round multiplex PCR. TCRdb used MiXCR to reprocess the multiplex PCR reads, holding one entry per CDR3 protein. The sample has 200,000 to 250,000 distinct CDR3 sequences, less than 30% seen once. Points from the study as a whole: It was with 65% to 71% sensitivity and about 73% specificity that the model predicted ophthalmopathy progression.

This clonotype showed up many times. Its antigen is unknown. The receptor's source is a middle-aged man with Graves' ophthalmopathy. The chain employs TRBV30 and TRBJ2-7; 7 bases are a match to TRBD2. Specimen: peripheral blood. CDR3 sequence reads: CAWSNSGAYEQYF. In DNA, the CDR3 is TGTGCCTGGAGTAACAGCGGGGCCTACGAGCAGTACTTC.